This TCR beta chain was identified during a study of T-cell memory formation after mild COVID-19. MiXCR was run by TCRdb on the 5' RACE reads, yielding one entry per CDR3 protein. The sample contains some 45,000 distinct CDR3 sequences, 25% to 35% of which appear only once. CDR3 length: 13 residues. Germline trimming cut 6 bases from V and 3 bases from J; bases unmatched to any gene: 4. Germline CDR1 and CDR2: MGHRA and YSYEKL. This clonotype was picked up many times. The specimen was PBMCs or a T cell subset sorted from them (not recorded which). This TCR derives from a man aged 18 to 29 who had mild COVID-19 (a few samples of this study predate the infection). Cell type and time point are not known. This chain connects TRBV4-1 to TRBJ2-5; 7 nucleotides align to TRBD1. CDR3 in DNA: TGCGCCAGCAGGGCGACAGGGAAAGAGACCCAGTACTTC. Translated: CASRATGKETQYF.